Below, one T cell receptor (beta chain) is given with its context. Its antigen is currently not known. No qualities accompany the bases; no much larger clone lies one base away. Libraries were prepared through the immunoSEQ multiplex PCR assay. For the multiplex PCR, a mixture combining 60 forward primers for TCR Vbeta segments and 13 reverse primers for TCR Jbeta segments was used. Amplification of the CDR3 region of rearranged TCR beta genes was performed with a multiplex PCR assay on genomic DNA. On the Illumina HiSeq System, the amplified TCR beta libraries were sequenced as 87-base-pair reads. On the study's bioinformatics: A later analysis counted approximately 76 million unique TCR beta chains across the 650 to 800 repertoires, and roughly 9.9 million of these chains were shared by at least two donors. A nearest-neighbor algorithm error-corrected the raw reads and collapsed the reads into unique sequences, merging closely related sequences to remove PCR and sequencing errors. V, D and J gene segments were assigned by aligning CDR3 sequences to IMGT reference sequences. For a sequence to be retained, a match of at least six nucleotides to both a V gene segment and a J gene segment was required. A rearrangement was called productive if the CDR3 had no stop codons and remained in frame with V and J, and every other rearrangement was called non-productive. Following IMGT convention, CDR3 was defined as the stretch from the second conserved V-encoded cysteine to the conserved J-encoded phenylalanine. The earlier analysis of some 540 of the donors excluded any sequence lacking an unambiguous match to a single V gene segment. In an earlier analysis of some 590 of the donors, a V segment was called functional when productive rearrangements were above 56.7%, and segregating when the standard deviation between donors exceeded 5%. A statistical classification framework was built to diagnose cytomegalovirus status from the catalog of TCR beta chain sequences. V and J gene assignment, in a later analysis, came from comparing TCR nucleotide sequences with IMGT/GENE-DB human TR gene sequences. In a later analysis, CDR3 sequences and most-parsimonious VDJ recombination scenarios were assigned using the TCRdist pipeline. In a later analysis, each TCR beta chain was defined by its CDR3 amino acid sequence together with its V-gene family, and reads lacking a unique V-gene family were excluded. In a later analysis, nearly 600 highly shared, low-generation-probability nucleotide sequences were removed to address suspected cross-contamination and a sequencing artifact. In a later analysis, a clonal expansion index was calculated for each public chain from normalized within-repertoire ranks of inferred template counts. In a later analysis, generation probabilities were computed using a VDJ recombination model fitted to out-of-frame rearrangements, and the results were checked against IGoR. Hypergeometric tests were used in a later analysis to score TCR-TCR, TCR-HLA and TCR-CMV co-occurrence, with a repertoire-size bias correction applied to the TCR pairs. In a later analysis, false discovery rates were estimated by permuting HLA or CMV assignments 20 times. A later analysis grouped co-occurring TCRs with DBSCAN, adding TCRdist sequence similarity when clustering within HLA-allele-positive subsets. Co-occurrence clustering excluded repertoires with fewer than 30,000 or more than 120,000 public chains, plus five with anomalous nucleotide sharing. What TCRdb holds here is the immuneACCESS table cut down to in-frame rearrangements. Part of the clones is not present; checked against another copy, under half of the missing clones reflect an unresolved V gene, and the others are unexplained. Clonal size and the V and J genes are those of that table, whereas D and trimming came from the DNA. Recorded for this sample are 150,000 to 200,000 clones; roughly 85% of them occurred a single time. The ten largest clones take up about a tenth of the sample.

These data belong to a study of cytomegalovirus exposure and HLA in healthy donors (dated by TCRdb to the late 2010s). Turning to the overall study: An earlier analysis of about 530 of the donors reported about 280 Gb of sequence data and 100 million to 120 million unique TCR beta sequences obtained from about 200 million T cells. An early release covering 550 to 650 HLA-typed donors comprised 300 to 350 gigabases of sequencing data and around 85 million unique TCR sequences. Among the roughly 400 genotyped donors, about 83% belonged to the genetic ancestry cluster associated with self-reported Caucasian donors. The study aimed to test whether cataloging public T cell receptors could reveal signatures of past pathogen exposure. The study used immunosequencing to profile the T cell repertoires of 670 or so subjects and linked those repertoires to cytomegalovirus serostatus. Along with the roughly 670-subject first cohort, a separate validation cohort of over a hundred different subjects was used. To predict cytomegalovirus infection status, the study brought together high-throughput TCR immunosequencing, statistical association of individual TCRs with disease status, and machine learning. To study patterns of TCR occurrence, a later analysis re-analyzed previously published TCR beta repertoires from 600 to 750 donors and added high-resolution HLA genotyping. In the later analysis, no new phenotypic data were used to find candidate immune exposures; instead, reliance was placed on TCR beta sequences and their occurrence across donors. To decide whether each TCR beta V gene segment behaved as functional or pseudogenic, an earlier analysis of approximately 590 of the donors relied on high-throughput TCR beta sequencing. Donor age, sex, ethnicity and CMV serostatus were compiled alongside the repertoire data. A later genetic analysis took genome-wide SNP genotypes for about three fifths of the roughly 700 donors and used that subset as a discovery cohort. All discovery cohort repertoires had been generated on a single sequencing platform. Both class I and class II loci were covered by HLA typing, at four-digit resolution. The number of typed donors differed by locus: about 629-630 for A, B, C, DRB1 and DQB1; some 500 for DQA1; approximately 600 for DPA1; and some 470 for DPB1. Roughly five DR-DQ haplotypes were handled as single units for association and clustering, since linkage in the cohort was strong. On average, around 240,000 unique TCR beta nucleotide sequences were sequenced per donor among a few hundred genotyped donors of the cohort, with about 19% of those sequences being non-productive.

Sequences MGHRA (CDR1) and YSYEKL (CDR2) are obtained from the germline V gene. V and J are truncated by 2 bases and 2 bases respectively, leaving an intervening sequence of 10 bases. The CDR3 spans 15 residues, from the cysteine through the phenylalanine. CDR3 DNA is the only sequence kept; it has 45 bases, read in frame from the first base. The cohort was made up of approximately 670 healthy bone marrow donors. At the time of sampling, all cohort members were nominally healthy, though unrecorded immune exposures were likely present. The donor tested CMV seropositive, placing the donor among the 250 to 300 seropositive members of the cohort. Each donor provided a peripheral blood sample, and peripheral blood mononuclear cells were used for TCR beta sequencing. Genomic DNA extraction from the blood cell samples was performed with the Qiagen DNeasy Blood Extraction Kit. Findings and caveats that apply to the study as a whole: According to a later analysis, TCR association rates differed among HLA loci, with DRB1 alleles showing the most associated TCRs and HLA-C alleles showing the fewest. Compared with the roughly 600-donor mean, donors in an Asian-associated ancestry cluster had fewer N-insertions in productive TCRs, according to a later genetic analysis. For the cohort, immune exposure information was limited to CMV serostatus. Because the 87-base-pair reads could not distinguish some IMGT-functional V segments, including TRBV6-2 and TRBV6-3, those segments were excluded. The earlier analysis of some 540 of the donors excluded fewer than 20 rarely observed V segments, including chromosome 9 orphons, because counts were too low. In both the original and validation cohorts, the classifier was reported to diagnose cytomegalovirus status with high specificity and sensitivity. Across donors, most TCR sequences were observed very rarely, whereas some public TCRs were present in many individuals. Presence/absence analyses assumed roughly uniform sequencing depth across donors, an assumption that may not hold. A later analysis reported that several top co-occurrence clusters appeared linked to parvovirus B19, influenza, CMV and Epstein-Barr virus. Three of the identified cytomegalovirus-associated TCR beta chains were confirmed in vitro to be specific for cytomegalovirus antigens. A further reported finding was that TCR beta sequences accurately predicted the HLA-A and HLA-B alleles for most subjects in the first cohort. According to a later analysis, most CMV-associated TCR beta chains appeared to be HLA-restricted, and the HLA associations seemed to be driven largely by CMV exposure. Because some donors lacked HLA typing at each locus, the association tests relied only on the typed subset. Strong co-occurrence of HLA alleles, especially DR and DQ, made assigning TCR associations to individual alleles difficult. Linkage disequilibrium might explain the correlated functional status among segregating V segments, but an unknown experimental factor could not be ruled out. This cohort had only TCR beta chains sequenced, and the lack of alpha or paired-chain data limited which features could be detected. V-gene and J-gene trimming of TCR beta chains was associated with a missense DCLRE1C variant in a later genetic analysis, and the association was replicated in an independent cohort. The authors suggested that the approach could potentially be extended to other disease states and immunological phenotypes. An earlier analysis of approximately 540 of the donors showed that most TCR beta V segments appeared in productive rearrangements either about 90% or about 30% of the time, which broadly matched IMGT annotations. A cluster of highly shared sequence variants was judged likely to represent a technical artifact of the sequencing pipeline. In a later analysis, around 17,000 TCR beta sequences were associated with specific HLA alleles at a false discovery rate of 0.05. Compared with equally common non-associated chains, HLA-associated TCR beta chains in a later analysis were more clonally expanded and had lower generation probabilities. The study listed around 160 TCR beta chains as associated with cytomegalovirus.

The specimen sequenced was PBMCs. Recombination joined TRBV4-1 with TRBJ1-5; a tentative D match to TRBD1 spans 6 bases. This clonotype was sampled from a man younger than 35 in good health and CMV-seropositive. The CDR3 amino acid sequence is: CASSQKQGRNQPQHF. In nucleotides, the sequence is TGCGCCAGCAGCCAAAAACAGGGTCGCAATCAGCCCCAGCATTTT.